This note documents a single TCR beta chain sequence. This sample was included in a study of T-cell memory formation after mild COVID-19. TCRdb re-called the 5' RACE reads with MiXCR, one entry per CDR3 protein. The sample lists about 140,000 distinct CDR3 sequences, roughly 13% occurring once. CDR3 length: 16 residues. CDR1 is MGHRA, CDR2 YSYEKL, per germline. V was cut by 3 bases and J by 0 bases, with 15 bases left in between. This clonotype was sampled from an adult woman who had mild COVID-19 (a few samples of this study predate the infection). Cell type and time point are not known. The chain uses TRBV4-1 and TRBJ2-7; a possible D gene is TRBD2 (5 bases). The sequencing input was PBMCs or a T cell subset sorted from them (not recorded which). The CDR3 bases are TGCGCCAGCAGCCAGTACCATACTAGAGGCTCCTACGAGCAGTACTTC. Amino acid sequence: CASSQYHTRGSYEQYF.